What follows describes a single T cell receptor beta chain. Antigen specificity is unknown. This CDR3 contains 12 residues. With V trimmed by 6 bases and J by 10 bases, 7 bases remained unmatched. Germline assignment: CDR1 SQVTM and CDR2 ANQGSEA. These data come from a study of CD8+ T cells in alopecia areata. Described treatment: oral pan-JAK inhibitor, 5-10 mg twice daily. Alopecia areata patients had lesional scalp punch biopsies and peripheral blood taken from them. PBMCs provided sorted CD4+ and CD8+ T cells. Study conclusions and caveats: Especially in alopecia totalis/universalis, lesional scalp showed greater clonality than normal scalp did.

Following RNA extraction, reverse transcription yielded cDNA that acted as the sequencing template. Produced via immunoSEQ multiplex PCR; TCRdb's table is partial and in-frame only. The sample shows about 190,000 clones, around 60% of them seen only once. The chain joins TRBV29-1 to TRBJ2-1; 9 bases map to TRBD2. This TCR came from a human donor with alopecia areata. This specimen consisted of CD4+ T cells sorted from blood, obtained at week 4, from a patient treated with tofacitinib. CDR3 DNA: TGCAGCGTGTCTAGCGGGATGAAAGAGCAGTTCTTC. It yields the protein CSVSSGMKEQFF.